Listed below are T cell receptor beta chains from one sample, sequenced in a study of T cells expressing NK-cell markers. TCRdb reanalyzed the 5' RACE reads, giving one entry per CDR3 protein sequence and no DNA. The sample totals 150,000 to 180,000 distinct CDR3 sequences; its top ten clones hold roughly a third. Sequenced sample: blood T cells: a sorted CD56 or NKG2C T cell subset, CD4+ or CD8+ T cells, or bulk PBMC T cells (not recorded which). Source of these receptors: a woman aged 45-60 years in good health. Each CDR3 is given with its conserved first and last residue. The order of the fields is J gene, V gene, CDR3 length, CDR3 protein.

>TRBJ2-5|TRBV10-3|16
CAISDPDLGRQETQYF
>TRBJ2-1|TRBV20-1|16
CSATTSDRGVYNEQFF
>TRBJ2-2|TRBV10-3|15
CAISLSSPDTGELFF
>TRBJ1-1|TRBV27|14
CASSLLASGTEAFF
>TRBJ2-7|TRBV7-9|20
CASSFGQTSGLAGPSYEQYF
>TRBJ1-1|TRBV7-2|14
CASSLQGTVPEAFF
>TRBJ2-1|TRBV7-2|15
CASSLDGSMVHEQFF
>TRBJ2-1|TRBV6-2/TRBV6-3|11
CASRLSYEQFF
>TRBJ2-7|TRBV27|13
CASSFGRPFEQYF
>TRBJ1-1|TRBV20-1|12
CTPRTGGMRAFF
>TRBJ1-4|TRBV7-9|16
CASSSTTGSTNEKLFF
>TRBJ1-5|TRBV12-3/TRBV12-4|15
CASREGQGGNQPQHF
>TRBJ1-4|TRBV27|15
CASGTHSATNEKLFF
>TRBJ2-5|TRBV29-1|18
CSVEGSGLAGGSEETQYF